One and the same sample provided the 25 T cell receptor beta chains below, sequenced in a study of T cells in Graves' hyperthyroidism and ophthalmopathy. TCR beta CDR3 region amplification was performed from RNA transcripts. Using the HTBI primer set, a first-round RT-PCR was run on the TCR CDR3. TCRdb reanalysed the multiplex PCR reads using MiXCR and keeps one entry per CDR3 protein. The sample lists about 690,000 distinct CDR3 sequences; roughly a sixth were seen once. The sample was blood. These receptors originate from a man aged 50 to 60 with Graves' hyperthyroidism.

The rearrangement uses TRBV4-1 and TRBJ2-7; 9 bases are shared with TRBD2. The CDR3 is made up of 13 amino acids. The V segment lost 4 bases and the J segment 7 bases; nucleotides outside the gene matches: 5. Per the germline V gene, CDR1 is MGHRA and CDR2 is YSYEKL. DNA for the CDR3: TGCGCCAGCAGCCTGGCGGGAGGGCCGGAGCAGTACTTC. It translates to CASSLAGGPEQYF.

The chain uses TRBV30 and TRBJ1-1, with D possibly TRBD1 on 6 matching bases. Trimming removed 0 bases at V and 10 bases at J, with 9 bases between. Looked up from germline, CDR1 is GTSNPN and CDR2 is SVGIG (reference sequence). This CDR3 spans 11 amino acids. CDR3 sequence reads: CAWSVGGAAFF. The CDR3 bases are TGTGCCTGGAGTGTAGGGGGGGCAGCTTTCTTT.

There are many counts of this clonotype. This sequence joins TRBV6-2 or TRBV6-3 and TRBJ1-4, with 7 bases identical to TRBD1. This CDR3 has 15 amino acids. The junction had 9 bases not matched to a gene; V was cut back by 0 bases and J by 11 bases. Germline lookup yields CDR1 MNHEY and CDR2 SVGEGT. CDR3 sequence (DNA): TGTGCCAGCAGTTACTCGATGACAGGGCGTCTGAAACTGTTTTTT. This codes for CASSYSMTGRLKLFF.

The V call is TRBV9, the J call TRBJ2-1; D gene uncertain. CDR3 length: 12 residues. CDR1 is SGDLS, CDR2 YYNGEE, per germline. The V gene lost 3 bases and the J gene lost 7 bases, with 8 bases spanning the gap. CDR3: CASSAGANEQFF. Here the CDR3 DNA reads TGTGCCAGCAGCGCCGGCGCTAATGAGCAGTTCTTC.

This clonotype has at least ten counts. V gene TRBV27 combines with J gene TRBJ2-7, with D possibly matching TRBD1 (6 bases). The germline V and J ends were trimmed by 5 bases and 2 bases, with 10 bases remaining between them. CDR1 MNHEY and CDR2 SMNVEV come from the germline V gene (reference sequence). The CDR3 has 13 amino acids. CDR3 nucleotides: TGTGCCAGCAGTCATGGACAGACCTACGAGCAGTACTTC. Its translation is CASSHGQTYEQYF.

For the CDR3, the DNA is TGTGCCAGCAGCAGACCGGGACTTAGATCTTTCAATTCACCCCTCCACTTT. Its translation: CASSRPGLRSFNSPLHF. The genes are TRBV14 and TRBJ1-6; TRBD1 is a possible D gene (5 bases). The CDR3 consists of 17 residues. Trimming removed 5 bases at V and 7 bases at J, with 21 bases between. Looked up from germline, CDR1 is SGHDN and CDR2 is FVKESK.

In this sample, this clonotype turned up many times. The chain is built from TRBV7-2 and TRBJ2-3; 10 bases match TRBD1. This CDR3 spans 15 amino acids. V gave up 1 base and J gave up 5 bases; unmatched junction bases: 3. Looked up from germline, CDR1 is SGHTA and CDR2 is FQGNSA. CDR3 protein: CASSLVGQGVDTQYF. Here the CDR3 DNA reads TGTGCCAGCAGCTTAGTAGGACAGGGGGTAGATACGCAGTATTTT.

This clonotype was recorded only once. A much larger clonotype is one base distant, so this may be a read error. It is likely a read error, because the conserved phenylalanine at the end of the CDR3 is missing. This rearrangement joins TRBV28 to TRBJ2-1; tentative D call: TRBD2 (5 bases). Trimming stripped 7 bases from V and 7 bases from J, with 14 bases between. This CDR3 contains 13 residues. The germline V gene has CDR1 MDHEN and CDR2 SYDVKM. CDR3 sequence reads: CASTEGSGNEQFS. CDR3 sequence (DNA): TGTGCCAGCACCGAGGGCTCCGGGAATGAGCAGTTCTCC.

The chain combines TRBV2 with TRBJ2-5, with 11 bases fitting TRBD2. The V gene's germline CDR1 is SNHLY and CDR2 FYNNEI. V trimming: 1 base; J trimming: 5 bases; junction bases outside the gene matches: 15. The CDR3 consists of 19 residues. This chain's CDR3 is CASSEVLLAGGAYGETQYF. CDR3 DNA sequence: TGTGCCAGCAGTGAAGTCCTCCTAGCGGGAGGAGCGTACGGGGAGACCCAGTACTTC.

This clonotype has at least ten counts. This sequence joins TRBV28 and TRBJ1-2; D is unclear. This CDR3 region has 12 residues. Between the trimmed V and J ends, which lost 4 bases and 4 bases, there was a span of 7 bases. Germline-derived CDR1 and CDR2 are MDHEN and SYDVKM. The chain's CDR3 is CASSWNAYGYTF. The CDR3 DNA follows: TGTGCCAGCAGTTGGAATGCCTATGGCTACACCTTC.

This clonotype was picked up many times. The chain employs TRBV25-1 and TRBJ2-1; a weak D match, TRBD1 (6 bases). CDR1 is MGHDK, CDR2 SYGVNS, per germline. The CDR3 covers 16 residues. Deletions cut 5 bases from V and 9 bases from J, with 23 bases between. The chain's CDR3 is CASSSTGLRRYGEQFF. CDR3 DNA: TGTGCCAGCAGTTCTACAGGGTTAAGACGTTACGGTGAGCAGTTCTTC.

This clonotype has ten or more counts. V is TRBV2 and J is TRBJ2-2; TRBD2 aligns across 14 bases. V lost 8 bases to trimming and J lost 5 bases; unmatched junction nucleotides: 7. Germline CDR1 and CDR2: SNHLY and FYNNEI. This CDR3 contains 16 residues. The DNA of the CDR3 is TGTGCCAGCGCGGGACTAGCGGGAGTAGGGACCGGGGAGCTGTTTTTT. Translated, it gives CASAGLAGVGTGELFF.

With respect to this clonotype: A clone one base away is much larger, so this may be a read error. The CDR3 here is CASSQEEWRRDEQFF. The CDR3 coding sequence is TGTGCCAGCAGCCAAGAGGAATGGCGGAGGGATGAGCAGTTCTTC. The genes are TRBV3-1 and TRBJ2-1; D is possibly TRBD2 (6 bases). V was clipped by 0 bases and J by 8 bases, with 14 bases between them. Germline V lookup: CDR1 LGHDT, CDR2 YNNKEL (reference sequence). This CDR3 is 15 amino acids long.

V is TRBV28 and J is TRBJ2-7; tentatively, D is TRBD1 (5 bases). The CDR3 contains 13 residues. Trimming pared 3 bases from V and 5 bases from J, leaving 11 bases between. From germline, CDR1 is MDHEN and CDR2 SYDVKM. The CDR3 region is CASSFTGVNEQYF. CDR3 DNA: TGTGCCAGCAGTTTCACAGGTGTCAACGAGCAGTACTTC.

A word on this clonotype: A much larger clone lies a single base off, so this may be a read error. The V call is TRBV11-2, the J call TRBJ2-7; possibly TRBD1 for D (5 bases). Germline CDR1 reads SGHAT; CDR2 reads FQNNGV. The CDR3 consists of 17 residues. The CDR3 region has the DNA TGTGCCAGCAGCTTGAGTCTTTCACAGGATCTACCCTACGAGAAGTACTTC. It yields the protein CASSLSLSQDLPYEKYF.

This clonotype has at least ten counts. The chain recombines TRBV18 with TRBJ2-1; D perhaps matches TRBD2 (5 bases). The CDR3 runs to 17 residues. Trimming pared 0 bases from V and 10 bases from J, leaving 22 bases between. Germline V gives CDR1 KGHSH, CDR2 LQKENI. CDR3 nucleotide sequence: TGTGCCAGCTCACCACCGGAAAGAAAGAGGGCGGTTGACGAGCAGTTCTTC. It encodes CASSPPERKRAVDEQFF.

This clonotype has a count of ten or more. This chain connects TRBV28 to TRBJ2-3; TRBD1 aligns across 10 bases. This CDR3 contains 16 residues. Germline values: CDR1 MDHEN, CDR2 SYDVKM. Germline trimming cut 4 bases from V and 4 bases from J; bases unmatched to any gene: 8. CDR3 in DNA: TGTGCCAGCAGTTCTTTAGGGACAGGGGATCCAGATACGCAGTATTTT. Protein: CASSSLGTGDPDTQYF.

The rearrangement joins TRBV18 to TRBJ1-6; 11 bases map to TRBD1. CDR1 is KGHSH, CDR2 LQKENI, per germline. Trimming removed 6 bases from V and 10 bases from J; junction bases left unmatched: 11. The CDR3 length is 16 residues. CDR3 region: CASSSGTGGSESPLHF. CDR3 bases: TGTGCCAGCTCGTCCGGGACAGGGGGTAGCGAATCACCCCTCCACTTT.

The V and J genes are TRBV6-1 and TRBJ2-7; D gene unclear. This CDR3 is 13 amino acids long. V shed 9 bases and J shed 2 bases, with 14 bases lying between them. Germline V CDR1 and CDR2: MNHNS, SASEGT. The CDR3: CARGLVGTYEQYF. As DNA, the CDR3 is TGTGCCAGAGGATTAGTGGGGACCTACGAGCAGTACTTC.

The CDR3 spells CASSQDLGYNEQFF. The DNA of the CDR3 is TGTGCCAGCAGCCAAGACCTCGGTTACAATGAGCAGTTCTTC. The chain has TRBV3-1 and TRBJ2-1; D call uncertain. V shed 0 bases and J shed 4 bases, with 7 bases lying between them. The CDR3 loop spans 14 amino acids. Germline-derived CDR1 and CDR2 are LGHDT and YNNKEL (reference sequence).

In its sample, this clonotype was seen many times. For the CDR3, the DNA is TGTGCCAGCAGCCAAGATCGGGTACAGCCCCAGCATTTT. Its protein is CASSQDRVQPQHF. The rearrangement joins TRBV3-1 to TRBJ1-5; D unclear. V lost 0 bases to trimming and J lost 7 bases, with 7 bases between them. Germline V gene sequence: CDR1 LGHDT, CDR2 YNNKEL (reference sequence). The CDR3 consists of 13 residues. Supplemented by reference TRBV3-1 and TRBJ1-5, the full variable domain reads DTAVSQTPKYLVTQMGNDKSIKCEQNLGHDTMYWYKQDSKKFLKIMFSYNNKELIINETVPNRFSPKSPDKAHLNLHINSLELGDSAVYFCASSQDRVQPQHFGDGTRLSIL.

This clonotype was detected a few times. V is TRBV7-9 and J is TRBJ1-2, with 7 bases matching TRBD1. The trim removed 7 bases at V and 2 bases at J, leaving 7 bases unmatched. The germline gives CDR1 SEHNR, CDR2 FQNEAQ (reference sequence). The CDR3 totals 14 residues. The CDR3, as DNA: TGTGCCAGCAATCCTCAGGGGGGAAACTATGGCTACACCTTC. Translation: CASNPQGGNYGYTF.

As to this clonotype: A read error may explain this, as a much larger clone is one base away. This chain connects TRBV20-1 to TRBJ2-1, with a weak D call TRBD2 (5 bases). CDR3 length: 13 amino acids. Germline CDR1 and CDR2: DFQATT and SNEGSKA (reference sequence). CDR3 residues: CGARNSVYNEQFF. Here the CDR3 DNA reads TGCGGTGCTAGGAATAGCGTATACAATGAGCAGTTCTTC.

V usage is TRBV12-3 or TRBV12-4 and J usage is TRBJ2-1; TRBD2 matches at 11 bases. Germline trimming cut 11 bases from V and 2 bases from J; bases unmatched to any gene: 14. CDR3 length equals 17 residues. The CDR3 DNA reads TGTGCCGTACAGACGGGAGGTAGCGGGAGGGCCTACAATGAGCAGTTCTTC. This gives the protein CAVQTGGSGRAYNEQFF.

Remarks on this clonotype: A single base separates this from a much larger clone, so it may be a read error. The J gene is TRBJ2-3, the V gene TRBV10-3; 7 bases align to TRBD1. Germline V gene data show CDR1 as ENHRY and CDR2 as SYGVKD. This CDR3 has 13 amino acids. Germline trimming cut 4 bases from V and 8 bases from J; bases unmatched to any gene: 6. CDR3 protein: CAISATGQATQYF. For the CDR3, the DNA is TGTGCCATCAGTGCGACAGGGCAAGCTACGCAGTATTTT.